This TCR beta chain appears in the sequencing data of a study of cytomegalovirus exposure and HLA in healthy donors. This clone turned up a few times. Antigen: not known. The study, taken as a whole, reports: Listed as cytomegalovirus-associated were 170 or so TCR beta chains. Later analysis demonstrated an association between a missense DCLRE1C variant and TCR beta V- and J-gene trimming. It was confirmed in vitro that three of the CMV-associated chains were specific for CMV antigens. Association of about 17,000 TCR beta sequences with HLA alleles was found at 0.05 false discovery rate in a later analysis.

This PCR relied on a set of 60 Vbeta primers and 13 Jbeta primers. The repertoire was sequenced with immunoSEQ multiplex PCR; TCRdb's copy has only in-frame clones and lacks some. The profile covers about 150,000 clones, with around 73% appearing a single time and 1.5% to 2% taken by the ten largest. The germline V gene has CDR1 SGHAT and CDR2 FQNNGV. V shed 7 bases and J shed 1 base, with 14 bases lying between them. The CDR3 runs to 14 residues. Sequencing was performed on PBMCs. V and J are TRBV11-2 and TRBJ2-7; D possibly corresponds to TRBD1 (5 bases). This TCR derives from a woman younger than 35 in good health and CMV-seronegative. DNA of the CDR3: TGTGCCAGCAAACAGGACACTGGATCCTACGAGCAGTACTTC. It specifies CASKQDTGSYEQYF.